This record looks at one TCR beta chain sequence and its context. This specimen comes from a study of blood T cell repertoires in COVID-19. Germline-derived CDR1 and CDR2 are KGHSH and LQKENI. The CDR3 length is 14 residues. V lost 8 bases, J lost 1 base, and 11 bases lay in between. Data came from immunoSEQ multiplex PCR; TCRdb stores just in-frame clones and leaves some out. Among approximately 300,000 clones listed, 80% to 85% were seen once. The receptor was derived from a person between 65 and 80 years old with COVID-19, enrolled during active disease. Sequenced input: peripheral blood. This chain links TRBV18 with TRBJ2-2, with D hard to call. CDR3 DNA: TGTGCCAGCGATTTACCCGGGAACACCGGGGAGCTGTTTTTT. It encodes CASDLPGNTGELFF.